This T cell receptor (beta chain) was sequenced in a study of vaccination and CD4 T cells after COVID-19 (dated by TCRdb to the early 2020s). For the wider study: Convalescent patients had a positive SARS-CoV-2 result on nasal swab PCR, and of these patients, nine had mild disease and one had severe disease. The convalescent cohort included six males and four females, with two Hispanic individuals, seven Caucasians, two Asians and one multiracial person. Participants received two doses of either the Pfizer-BioNTech BNT162b2 vaccine (n=8) or the Moderna mRNA-1273 vaccine (n=2). Post-COVID blood samples from convalescent patients were collected a median of around 100 days after diagnosis, with a range of 35 to 161 days. Post-vaccine blood samples were obtained a median of around 67 days after the second vaccine dose, with a range of roughly 14 to 241 days. Culture stimuli were overlapping spike peptide pools from SARS-CoV-2 and from the common cold coronaviruses HCoV-NL63, HCoV-OC43 and HCoV-229E. In control cultures, a CEFX viral epitope pool was used as positive control, an HIV-1 Nef peptide pool was used as negative control, or no peptide was added. In 10 COVID-19 convalescent patients and a few infection-naive healthy vaccine recipients, researchers compared the spike-specific CD4+ TCR repertoire from before mRNA vaccination with the repertoire from after.

The library was produced with PCR. DNA from cultured CD4+ T cells underwent TCR sequencing with the Oncomine TCR Beta short-read assay at the Johns Hopkins FTIC core. The QIAamp micro DNA kit was used to extract genomic DNA from the cultured CD4+ T cells. The Oncomine TCR Beta libraries from cultured CD4+ T cells were pooled using unique dual indexes and then sequenced on an Illumina iSeq 100. In the source study's methods: Non-productive sequences were removed, and CDR3s that did not start with C, did not end with F or W, or were shorter than 7 amino acids were discarded. Antigen-specific clonotypes were identified using the MANAFEST web application through comparison of peptide-stimulated wells with reference and other culture wells. To be called positive, a clone needed an FDR below 0.05, an odds ratio above 5, and a productive frequency above 0.1% in at least two of three replicate wells. Cross-reactive clonotypes were defined as significantly expanded in both SARS-CoV-2 spike wells and at least one common cold coronavirus spike condition. Levenshtein distances (stringdist) and unrooted phylogenetic trees (ape) in R version 3.6.1 were used to assess CDR3 homology. In-frame beta chains were kept once TCRdb had trimmed the public reads at Q25 with fastp and called clones with MiXCR. Rows matching on CDR3 protein sequence are summarized as one entry with the most common DNA and genes. It is TCRdb's table, rather than the study itself, that gives the V and J calls and clone size. For this sample the table gives tens of thousands of distinct CDR3 sequences, of which 66% were detected only once. The ten biggest clones cover about 3.7% of the sample.

With regard to this clonotype: Its antigen remains undetermined. No much larger clonotype is one base removed from it; base qualities were not supplied.

The cysteine opens and the phenylalanine closes a CDR3 of 13 amino acids. CDR3 DNA is the only sequence kept; it has 39 bases, read in frame from the first base. CDR1 MNHEY and CDR2 SVGAGI are derived from the germline V gene. The germline V and J ends show losses of 4 bases and 11 bases respectively, and no gene match explains 2 bases of the junction. The intended sense of this specimen's treatment or condition label: roughly nine-day PBMC culture with coronavirus spike peptide pools or control peptides (ViraFEST assay). The ViraFEST assay, used in the study, expanded antigen-specific T cells with peptide pools and then identified the expanded clonotypes through TCR sequencing. The positive SARS-CoV-2 PCR tests of the convalescent patients were dated from March to December 2020, before the Alpha, Beta and Delta variants emerged in the United States. Around 2 million PBMCs per well were cultured in IMDM with approximately 5% human AB serum and roughly 9.3 IU/ml IL-2, plus 10 ug/ml peptide pools. Half of the culture medium was replaced with fresh IL-2-containing medium on days 3 and 7. After 10 to 11 days of culture, CD4+ T cells were isolated by negative selection using the EasySep CD4+ T cell isolation kit. Ficoll-Paque Plus gradient centrifugation was used to isolate PBMCs from whole blood, and the isolated PBMCs were then either used fresh or cryopreserved at -140C. In general, triplicate wells were set up for every culture condition.

Overall study results and their limits: Nearly all vaccine-specific clones in convalescent patients (304 of 307) were mono-reactive for SARS-CoV-2 spike rather than cross-reactive with common cold coronaviruses. The median count of SARS-CoV-2-reactive clonotypes went up from around 20 after infection to 35 to 40 after vaccination, although the change was not significant. Among convalescent patients, a median about 86% of the SARS-CoV-2-reactive clones seen after vaccination appeared only after vaccination, which suggests priming specific to the vaccine. Relatively few convalescent patients were included in the study, and early timepoints after natural infection were not analyzed.

The chain links TRBV6-5 with TRBJ1-4, and 12 bases in between align with TRBD1. The TCR sequence derives from a human donor who had recovered from COVID-19. Specimen: CD4+ T cells from blood, cultured in vitro. The DNA is TGTGCCAGCAGTTTGGGACAGGGGGCTAAACTGTTTTTT. This is translated as CASSLGQGAKLFF.